This T cell receptor (beta chain) is from a study of response to subunit inactivated influenza vaccine. Study findings and constraints: The authors put forward the suggestion that each seasonal influenza vaccination may bring in only a limited number of new T cells.

The germline CDR1 and CDR2 sequences are MGHRA and YSYEKL. The ends were cut back, 0 bases at V and 0 bases at J, with 12 bases in the middle. The CDR3 spans 17 residues. About this clonotype: Its antigen remains unidentified.

TCRdb called the RT-PCR reads again in MiXCR, with one record for every CDR3 protein. The profile shows hundreds of thousands of distinct CDR3 sequences, 14% of them singletons. This chain connects TRBV4-1 to TRBJ1-3; possible D gene TRBD1, 5 bases. The receptor comes from a man aged 50-59 years who received an inactivated influenza vaccine. Sequencing was performed on PBMCs from blood, taken approximately 15 days before vaccination. CDR3 DNA sequence: TGCGCCAGCAGCCAAGATTGGGACGGAATCTCTGGAAACACCATATATTTT. Translated: CASSQDWDGISGNTIYF.